These T cell receptor beta chains were read from a single sample in a study of T cells in localized non-small cell lung cancer. TCRdb's copy holds only in-frame clones and misses some; the assay was immunoSEQ multiplex PCR. The sample carries about 39,000 clones, around 75% recorded once. This material consisted of PBMCs, taken before any cancer treatment. Source of these receptors: a woman aged 40 to 75 with stage II squamous cell lung carcinoma. The CDR3 runs from the conserved cysteine through the conserved F or W. The D gene is left open where the match is weak. Rows give clone size only sometimes, using once, few, many, or a class for an expanded clone.

TRBJ1-2 | 11 | TRBV7-9 | - | - | CAIGDAASYTF | TGTGCCATTGGGGACGCAGCAAGCTACACCTTC
TRBJ1-1 | 13 | TRBV5-1 | - | - | CASSLPGKNEAFF | TGTGCCAGCAGCTTGCCCGGAAAAAACGAAGCTTTCTTT
TRBJ1-2 | 14 | TRBV29-1 | - | TRBD1 | CSVVYWDSGWGYTF | TGCAGCGTTGTTTACTGGGACAGCGGATGGGGCTACACCTTC
TRBJ1-5 | 15 | TRBV6-1 | - | - | CASIRGGGSNQPQHF | TGTGCCAGCATTAGGGGGGGCGGAAGCAATCAGCCCCAGCATTTT
TRBJ1-4 | 16 | TRBV15 | - | - | CATSRDRDQGNEKLFF | TGTGCCACCAGCAGAGACAGGGATCAGGGTAATGAAAAACTGTTTTTT
TRBJ1-4 | 11 | TRBV28 | - | - | CASSFVEKLFF | TGTGCCAGCAGTTTTGTGGAAAAACTGTTTTTT
TRBJ2-1 | 15 | TRBV7-2 | few | TRBD1 | CASMPHRGGFDEQFF | TGTGCCAGCATGCCCCACAGGGGTGGTTTCGATGAGCAGTTCTTC
TRBJ2-1 | 13 | TRBV29-1 | - | - | CSGRRTVDNEQFF | TGCAGCGGAAGGCGGACAGTTGACAATGAGCAGTTCTTC
TRBJ1-5 | 14 | TRBV5-1 | - | - | CASSPEPSNQPQHF | TGCGCCAGCAGCCCAGAGCCTAGCAATCAGCCCCAGCATTTT
TRBJ2-3 | 15 | TRBV28 | - | - | CASSPGMYSTDTQYF | TGTGCCAGCAGCCCGGGAATGTATAGCACAGATACGCAGTATTTT
TRBJ1-4 | 16 | TRBV5-1 | once | - | CASSLRDDGGSEKLFF | TGCGCCAGCAGCTTGAGAGACGATGGGGGGTCCGAAAAACTGTTTTTT
TRBJ2-3 | 16 | TRBV19 | - | TRBD2 | CASSVLGGGRADTQYF | TGTGCCAGTAGTGTGCTCGGGGGAGGGCGGGCAGATACGCAGTATTTT
TRBJ2-2 | 14 | TRBV7-2 | - | - | CASSLGTGTGELFF | TGTGCCAGCAGCTTAGGTACTGGCACCGGGGAGCTGTTTTTT
TRBJ1-6 | 16 | TRBV5-1 | - | TRBD1 | CASSFMTGKDRSPLHF | TGCGCCAGCAGCTTTATGACAGGGAAAGATCGATCACCCCTCCACTTT
TRBJ2-1 | 14 | TRBV7-9 | - | TRBD2 | CASATGLANNEQFF | TGTGCCAGCGCCACGGGACTAGCGAACAATGAGCAGTTCTTC
TRBJ2-1 | 14 | TRBV6-6 | - | - | CASSLWELEGEQFF | TGTGCCAGCAGTCTCTGGGAATTAGAGGGTGAGCAGTTCTTC
TRBJ1-1 | 13 | TRBV28 | - | - | CASSLSGFTEAFF | TGTGCCAGCAGTTTATCGGGCTTTACGGAAGCTTTCTTT
TRBJ2-1 | 15 | TRBV19 | - | - | CASSIGLSSYNEQFF | TGTGCCAGTAGTATTGGGCTTAGCTCCTACAATGAGCAGTTCTTC
TRBJ1-5 | 14 | TRBV4-2 | - | - | CASSQDPPLGPQHF | TGTGCCAGCAGCCAAGATCCTCCATTGGGGCCCCAGCATTTT
TRBJ1-5 | 14 | TRBV28 | - | - | CASSASIEEQPQHF | TGTGCCAGCAGTGCGTCCATAGAAGAACAGCCCCAGCATTTT
TRBJ2-5 | 15 | TRBV7-9 | - | TRBD2 | CASSPIPTSGETQYF | TGTGCCAGCAGCCCGATTCCGACTAGCGGAGAGACCCAGTACTTC
TRBJ1-4 | 16 | TRBV5-8 | - | - | CASSPGQPRISEKLFF | TGTGCCAGCAGCCCAGGACAGCCTAGAATATCCGAAAAACTGTTTTTT
TRBJ2-6 | 16 | TRBV5-4 | - | - | CASSLGSSSGANVLTF | TGTGCCAGCAGCCTCGGCTCCAGCTCTGGGGCCAACGTCCTGACTTTC
TRBJ2-1 | 17 | TRBV18 | - | - | CASSPPGGAGDYNEQFF | TGTGCCAGCTCACCCCCAGGAGGAGCAGGGGACTACAATGAGCAGTTCTTC
TRBJ2-6 | 17 | TRBV4-3 | once | TRBD1 | CASSSDRESSGANVLTF | TGCGCCAGCAGCTCGGACAGGGAGAGCTCTGGGGCCAACGTCCTGACTTTC
TRBJ1-1 | 16 | TRBV7-9 | few | - | CASSLGGPTGNTEAFF | TGTGCCAGCAGCTTAGGGGGCCCAACCGGGAACACTGAAGCTTTCTTT
TRBJ1-2 | 14 | TRBV28 | - | TRBD1 | CASSPQGAPFGYTF | TGTGCCAGCAGTCCTCAGGGGGCACCCTTCGGGTACACCTTC
TRBJ2-1 | 17 | TRBV7-2 | - | - | CASSLGRGMESYNEQFF | TGTGCCAGCAGCTTAGGTAGGGGAATGGAATCCTACAATGAGCAGTTCTTC
TRBJ2-2 | 16 | TRBV5-1 | - | TRBD2 | CASSPGLASITGELFF | TGCGCCAGCAGCCCGGGACTAGCATCGATCACCGGGGAGCTGTTTTTT
TRBJ2-1 | 18 | TRBV19 | - | - | CASSIRHGGLSSYNEQFF | TGTGCCAGTAGTATTCGTCATGGGGGGCTAAGCTCCTACAATGAGCAGTTCTTC
TRBJ1-5 | 15 | TRBV27 | - | - | CASSAGVPSNQPQHF | TGTGCCAGCAGCGCAGGAGTCCCTAGCAATCAGCCCCAGCATTTT
TRBJ2-7 | 18 | TRBV4-1 | once | TRBD2 | CASSQDTGNVAGSYEQYF | TGCGCCAGCAGCCAAGACACAGGGAATGTAGCGGGATCCTACGAGCAGTACTTC
TRBJ2-5 | 14 | TRBV2 | - | TRBD1 | CASSPRQGQETQYF | TGTGCCAGCAGTCCCAGACAGGGGCAAGAGACCCAGTACTTC
TRBJ1-2 | 17 | TRBV6-1 | - | TRBD1 | CASSEALGQGAIYGYTF | TGTGCCAGCAGTGAAGCGCTTGGCCAGGGGGCTATCTATGGCTACACCTTC